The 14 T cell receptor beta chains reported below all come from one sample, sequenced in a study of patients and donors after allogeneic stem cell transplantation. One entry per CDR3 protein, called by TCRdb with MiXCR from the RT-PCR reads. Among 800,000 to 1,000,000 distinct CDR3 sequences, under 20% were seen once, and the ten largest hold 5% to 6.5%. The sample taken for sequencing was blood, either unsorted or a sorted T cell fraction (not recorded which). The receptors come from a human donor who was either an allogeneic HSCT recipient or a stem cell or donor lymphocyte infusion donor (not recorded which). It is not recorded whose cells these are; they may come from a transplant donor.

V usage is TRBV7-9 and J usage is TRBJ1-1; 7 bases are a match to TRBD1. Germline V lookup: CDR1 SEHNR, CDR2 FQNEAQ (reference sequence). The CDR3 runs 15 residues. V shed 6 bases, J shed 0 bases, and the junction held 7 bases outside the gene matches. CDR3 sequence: CASSTGVGMNTEAFF. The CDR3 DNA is TGTGCCAGCAGTACAGGGGTGGGGATGAACACTGAAGCTTTCTTT.

The CDR3 is CACWTHNEQYF. CDR3 coding DNA: TGTGCCTGTTGGACTCACAACGAGCAGTACTTC. The J gene is TRBJ2-7, the V gene TRBV30; possibly TRBD2 for D (5 bases). This CDR3 has 11 residues. Trimming left V 6 bases short and J 5 bases short, with 11 bases between. Germline V gives CDR1 GTSNPN, CDR2 SVGIG (reference sequence).

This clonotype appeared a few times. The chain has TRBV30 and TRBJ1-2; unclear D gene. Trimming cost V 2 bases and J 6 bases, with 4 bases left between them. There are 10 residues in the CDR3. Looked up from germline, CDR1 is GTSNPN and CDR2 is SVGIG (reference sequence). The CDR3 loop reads CAWSRDGYTF. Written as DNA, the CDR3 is TGTGCCTGGAGTCGGGATGGCTACACCTTC.

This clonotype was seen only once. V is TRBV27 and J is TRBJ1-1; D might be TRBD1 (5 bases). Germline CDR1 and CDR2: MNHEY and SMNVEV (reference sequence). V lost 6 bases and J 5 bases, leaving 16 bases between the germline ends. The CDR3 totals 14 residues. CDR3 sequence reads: CASRGTDRGTEAFF. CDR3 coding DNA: TGTGCCAGCAGGGGGACGGATAGGGGTACTGAAGCTTTCTTT.

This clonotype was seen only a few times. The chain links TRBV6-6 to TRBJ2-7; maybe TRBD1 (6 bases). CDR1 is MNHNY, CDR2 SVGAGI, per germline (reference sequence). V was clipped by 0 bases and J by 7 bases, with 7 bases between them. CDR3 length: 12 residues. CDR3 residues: CASSYSRGEQYF. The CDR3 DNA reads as TGTGCCAGCAGTTACTCAAGGGGGGAGCAGTACTTC.

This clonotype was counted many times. The CDR3 sequence is CASSYSGQGTYGYTF. The CDR3 DNA sequence: TGTGCCAGCAGTTACTCCGGACAGGGAACCTATGGCTACACCTTC. V usage is TRBV6-5 and J usage is TRBJ1-2, with 8 bases aligning to TRBD1. V was clipped by 0 bases and J by 4 bases; unmatched bases: 4. CDR3 length: 15 residues. Per germline, CDR1 MNHEY and CDR2 SVGAGI.

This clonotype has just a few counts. The CDR3 loop reads CASSTAPSYEQYF. CDR3 nucleotides: TGTGCCAGCAGTACCGCCCCCTCCTACGAGCAGTACTTC. The genes are TRBV27 and TRBJ2-7; D not resolved. V lost 5 bases to trimming and J lost 0 bases, with 8 bases between them. In germline, CDR1 is MNHEY, CDR2 SMNVEV (reference sequence). The CDR3 contains 13 residues.

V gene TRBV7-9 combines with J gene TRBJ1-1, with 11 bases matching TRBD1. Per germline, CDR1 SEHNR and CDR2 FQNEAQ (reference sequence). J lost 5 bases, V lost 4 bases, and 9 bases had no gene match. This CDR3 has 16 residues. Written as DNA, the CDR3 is TGTGCCAGCAGCTCGCTGGCAGGGACAGGGGGAACTGAAGCTTTCTTT. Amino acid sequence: CASSSLAGTGGTEAFF.

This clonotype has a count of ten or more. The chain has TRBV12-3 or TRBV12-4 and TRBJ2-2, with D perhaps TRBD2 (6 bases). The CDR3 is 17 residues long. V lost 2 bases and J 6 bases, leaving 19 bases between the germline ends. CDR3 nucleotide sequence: TGTGCCAGCAGTTTAACGGCAGGGAGGTTGTTTGCCGGGGAGCTGTTTTTT. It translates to CASSLTAGRLFAGELFF.

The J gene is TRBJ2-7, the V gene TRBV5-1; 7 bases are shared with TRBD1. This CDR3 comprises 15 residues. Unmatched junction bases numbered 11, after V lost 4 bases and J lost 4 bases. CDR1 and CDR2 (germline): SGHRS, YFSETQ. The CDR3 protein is CASSPLPGTAYEQYF. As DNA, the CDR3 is TGCGCCAGCAGCCCCCTGCCCGGGACAGCATACGAGCAGTACTTC.

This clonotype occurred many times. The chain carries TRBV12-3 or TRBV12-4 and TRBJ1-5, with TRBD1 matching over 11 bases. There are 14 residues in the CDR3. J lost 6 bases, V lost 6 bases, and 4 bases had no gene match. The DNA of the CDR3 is TGTGCCAGCAGCCAGGACAGGGGGCGTCAGCCCCAGCATTTT. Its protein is CASSQDRGRQPQHF.

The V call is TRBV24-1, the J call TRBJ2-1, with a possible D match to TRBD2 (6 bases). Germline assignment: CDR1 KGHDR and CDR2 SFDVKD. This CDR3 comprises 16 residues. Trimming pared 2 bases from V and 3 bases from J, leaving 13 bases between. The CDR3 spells CATSDSPTRFYNEQFF. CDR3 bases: TGTGCCACCAGTGATTCTCCGACTAGGTTCTACAATGAGCAGTTCTTC.

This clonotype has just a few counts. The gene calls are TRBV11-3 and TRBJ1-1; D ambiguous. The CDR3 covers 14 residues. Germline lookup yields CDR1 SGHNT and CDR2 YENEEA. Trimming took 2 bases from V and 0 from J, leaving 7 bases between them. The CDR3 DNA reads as TGTGCCAGCAGCTTATTTGAAATGAACACTGAAGCTTTCTTT. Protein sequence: CASSLFEMNTEAFF.

The CDR3 DNA follows: TGTGCCAGCTCACCTAAACAGGGTCCTGAGCAGTTCTTC. As protein: CASSPKQGPEQFF. This chain links TRBV18 with TRBJ2-1; TRBD1 is a possible D gene (6 bases). The CDR3 runs 13 residues. Germline V lookup: CDR1 KGHSH, CDR2 LQKENI. The V end lost 3 bases, the J end lost 9 bases, and 12 bases lay between the germline ends.